This is a list of T cell receptor beta chains from one sample in a study of cytomegalovirus exposure and HLA in healthy donors. Profiled with immunoSEQ multiplex PCR; TCRdb holds only in-frame clones, not every one. Of fewer than 85,000 clones listed, more than 60% are singletons. Material for sequencing was PBMCs. The receptors originated from a male donor in good health and CMV-seropositive. CDR3s include the opening cysteine and the closing phenylalanine or tryptophan. A D gene is named only where the DNA matches it firmly. Not every row has a clone size; where given, it reads once, few, many or a size class.

v_call	d_call	clone_size	j_call	cdr3_aa	cdr3_nt
TRBV10-3	TRBD2	.	TRBJ2-5	CAIRASGGSQETQYF	TGTGCCATCAGGGCTAGCGGGGGGAGCCAAGAGACCCAGTACTTC
TRBV5-1	TRBD1	once	TRBJ2-1	CASSSGTGTYNEQFF	TGCGCCAGCAGTTCCGGGACAGGGACCTACAATGAGCAGTTCTTC
TRBV11-3	TRBD2	.	TRBJ2-1	CASSPGTSGLLEQFF	TGTGCCAGCAGCCCCGGGACTAGCGGGTTACTTGAGCAGTTCTTC
TRBV28	.	.	TRBJ2-7	CASSSPRTYTDEQYF	TGTGCCAGCAGTTCCCCTAGGACATACACTGACGAGCAGTACTTC
TRBV7-3	.	few	TRBJ1-2	CASSPETGLYGYTF	TGTGCCAGCAGCCCAGAGACAGGCCTCTATGGCTACACCTTC
TRBV7-2	TRBD1	.	TRBJ2-7	CASSSGGWSYEQYF	TGTGCCAGCAGTTCAGGGGGTTGGTCCTACGAGCAGTACTTC
TRBV6-1	.	.	TRBJ2-2	CASRRENTGELFF	TGTGCCAGCAGGCGGGAAAACACCGGGGAGCTGTTTTTT
TRBV29-1	TRBD1	.	TRBJ2-5	CSVRTGQGVLGDTQYF	TGCAGCGTTCGAACTGGACAGGGAGTTTTGGGGGATACCCAGTACTTC
TRBV7-9	TRBD1	.	TRBJ1-4	CASSPGGSNEKLFF	TGTGCCAGCAGCCCAGGGGGGAGTAATGAAAAACTGTTTTTT
TRBV7-3	TRBD1	.	TRBJ2-2	CASSLQTGGMALRTGELFF	TGTGCCAGCAGCTTACAGACAGGGGGTATGGCATTAAGGACCGGGGAGCTGTTTTTT
TRBV10-2	TRBD2	.	TRBJ2-7	CASSSGDKVGEQYF	TGCGCCAGCTCTAGCGGAGATAAGGTTGGGGAGCAGTACTTC